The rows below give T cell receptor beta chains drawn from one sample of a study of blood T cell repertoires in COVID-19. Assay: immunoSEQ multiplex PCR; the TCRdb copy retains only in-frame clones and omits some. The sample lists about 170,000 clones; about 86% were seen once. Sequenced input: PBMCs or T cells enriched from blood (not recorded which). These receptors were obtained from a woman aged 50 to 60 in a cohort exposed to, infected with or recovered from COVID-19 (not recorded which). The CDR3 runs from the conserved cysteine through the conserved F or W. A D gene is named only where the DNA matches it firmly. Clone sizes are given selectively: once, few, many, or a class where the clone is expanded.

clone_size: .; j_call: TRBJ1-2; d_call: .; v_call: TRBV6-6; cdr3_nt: TGTGCCAGCAGTTACCTTCTGGACAGCAACTATGGCTACACCTTC; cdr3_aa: CASSYLLDSNYGYTF
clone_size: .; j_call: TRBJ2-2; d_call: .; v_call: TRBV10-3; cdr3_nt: TGTGCCGTATCTACTAGCTCGAACACCGGGGAGCTGTTTTTT; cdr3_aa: CAVSTSSNTGELFF
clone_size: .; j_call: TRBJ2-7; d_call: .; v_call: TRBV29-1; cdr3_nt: TGCAGCGTTGAGCGAGGAGGCGAGCAGTACTTC; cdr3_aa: CSVERGGEQYF
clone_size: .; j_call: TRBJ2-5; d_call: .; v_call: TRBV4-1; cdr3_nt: TGCGCCAGCAGCCAAGTGAACAGGGATGAGACCCAGTACTTC; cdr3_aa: CASSQVNRDETQYF
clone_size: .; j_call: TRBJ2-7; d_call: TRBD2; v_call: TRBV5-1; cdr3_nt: TGCGCCAGCAGCTTGGCTAGCGGAGCCCAGGTCCACGAGCAGTACTTC; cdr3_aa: CASSLASGAQVHEQYF
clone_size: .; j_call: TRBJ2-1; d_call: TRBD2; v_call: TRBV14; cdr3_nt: TGTGCCAGCAGCCCCTCGCGGGAGGGCCGGGATGAGCAGTTCTTC; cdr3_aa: CASSPSREGRDEQFF
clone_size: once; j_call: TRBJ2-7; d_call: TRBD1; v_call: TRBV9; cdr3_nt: TGTGCCAGCAGCGCCGCCGGGACAGGGTTCGACGAGCAGTACTTC; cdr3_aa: CASSAAGTGFDEQYF
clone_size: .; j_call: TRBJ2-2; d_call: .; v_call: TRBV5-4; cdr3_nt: TGTGCCAGCAGCTGGGGGGCCGGGGAGCTGTTTTTT; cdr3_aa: CASSWGAGELFF
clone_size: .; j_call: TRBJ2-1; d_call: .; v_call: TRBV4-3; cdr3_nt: TGCGCCAGCAGCCTCGGGCGGGGCGCGGATGAGCAGTTCTTC; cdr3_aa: CASSLGRGADEQFF
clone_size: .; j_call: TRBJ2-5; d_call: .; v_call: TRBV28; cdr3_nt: TGTGCCAGCAGTCCCCGGCGGTTACAAGAGACCCAGTACTTC; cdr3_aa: CASSPRRLQETQYF
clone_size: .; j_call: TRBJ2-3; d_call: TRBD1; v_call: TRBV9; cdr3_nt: TGTGCCAGCAGCGTAGAACGGACAGGGGGAGTATTTGGCACAGATACGCAGTATTTT; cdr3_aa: CASSVERTGGVFGTDTQYF
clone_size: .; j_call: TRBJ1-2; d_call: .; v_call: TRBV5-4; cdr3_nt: TGTGCCAGCAGCTTAGCCGGGGATCTTTATGGCTACACCTTC; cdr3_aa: CASSLAGDLYGYTF
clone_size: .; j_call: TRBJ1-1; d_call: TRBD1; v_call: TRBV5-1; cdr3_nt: TGCGCCAGCAGTTTGGTTGGACAGGGGGACACTGAAGCTTTCTTT; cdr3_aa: CASSLVGQGDTEAFF
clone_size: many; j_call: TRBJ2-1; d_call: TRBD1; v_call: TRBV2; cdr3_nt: TGTGCCAGCAAAGGGACAGGGCCTTCCTACAATGAGCAGTTCTTC; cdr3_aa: CASKGTGPSYNEQFF
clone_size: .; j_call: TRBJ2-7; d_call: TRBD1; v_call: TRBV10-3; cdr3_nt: TGTGCCATCAGAGCCGGGACAGGGCCGAACGAGCAGTACTTC; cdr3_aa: CAIRAGTGPNEQYF
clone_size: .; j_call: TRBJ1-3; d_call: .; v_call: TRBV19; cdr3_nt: TGTGCCAGTAGTATTGGCAGCGATAGCTCTGGAAACACCATATATTTT; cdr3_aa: CASSIGSDSSGNTIYF
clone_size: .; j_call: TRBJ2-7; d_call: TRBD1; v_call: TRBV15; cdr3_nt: TGTGCCACCAGCAGTTTCGTGGACAGGGGGCCCTACGAGCAGTACTTC; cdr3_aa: CATSSFVDRGPYEQYF
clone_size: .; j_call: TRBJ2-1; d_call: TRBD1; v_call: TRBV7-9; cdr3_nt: TGTGCCAGCAGCCAACTCGACAGGGGGCAGTTCTTC; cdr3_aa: CASSQLDRGQFF
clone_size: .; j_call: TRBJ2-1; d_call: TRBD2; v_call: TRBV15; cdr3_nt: TGTGCCACCAGCCCTGGTGGACTAGCGGTCGGGAATGAGCAGTTCTTC; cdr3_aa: CATSPGGLAVGNEQFF
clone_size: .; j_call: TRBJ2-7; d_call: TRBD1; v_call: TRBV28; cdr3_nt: TGTGCCAGCAGTTTAACGGGACAGGGGCCCCACGAGCAGTACTTC; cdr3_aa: CASSLTGQGPHEQYF
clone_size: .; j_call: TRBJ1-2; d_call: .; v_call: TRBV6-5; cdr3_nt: TGTGCCAGCAGAGAGAACAGGGATGGGAACTATGGCTACACCTTC; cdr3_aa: CASRENRDGNYGYTF
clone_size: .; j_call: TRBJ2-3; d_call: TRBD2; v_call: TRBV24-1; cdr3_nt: TGTGCCACCAGGGAGCGGGAGAGCACAGATACGCAGTATTTT; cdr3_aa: CATRERESTDTQYF
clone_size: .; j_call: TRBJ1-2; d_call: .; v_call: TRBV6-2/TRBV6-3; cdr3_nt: TGTGCCAGCAGTTCGGGTCTGTGGTACACCTTC; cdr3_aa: CASSSGLWYTF
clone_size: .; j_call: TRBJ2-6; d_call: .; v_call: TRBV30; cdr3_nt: TGTGCCTGGAGCGTCCATCCGGGCTCTGGGGCCGACGTCCTGACTTTC; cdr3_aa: CAWSVHPGSGADVLTF
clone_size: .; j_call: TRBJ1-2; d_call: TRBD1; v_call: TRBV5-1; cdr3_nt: TGCGCCAGCAGCCAAAGACCAACAGGGGAAGTGAGTTACTCTCAGGGCTACACCTTC; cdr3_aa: CASSQRPTGEVSYSQGYTF
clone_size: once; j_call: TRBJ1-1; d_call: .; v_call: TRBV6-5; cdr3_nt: TGTGCCAGCAGTACGACAGAGAACACTGAAGCTTTCTTT; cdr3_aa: CASSTTENTEAFF
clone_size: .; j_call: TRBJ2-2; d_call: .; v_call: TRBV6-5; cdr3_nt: TGTGCCAGCAGCCGCCCCGGAGGGGCCGGGGAGCTGTTTTTT; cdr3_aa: CASSRPGGAGELFF
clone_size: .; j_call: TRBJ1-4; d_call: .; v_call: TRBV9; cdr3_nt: TGTGCCAGCAGCGTAGGGGTTGAGGGCTCTGGGAGATATAATGAAAAACTGTTTTTT; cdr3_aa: CASSVGVEGSGRYNEKLFF
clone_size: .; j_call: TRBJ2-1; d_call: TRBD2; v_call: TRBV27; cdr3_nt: TGTGCCAGCAGTCCCCGATGGGGCGGGAGTTTTAATGAGCAGTTCTTC; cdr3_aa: CASSPRWGGSFNEQFF
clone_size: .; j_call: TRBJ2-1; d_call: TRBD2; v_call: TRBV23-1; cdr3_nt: TGCGCCAGCAGGACGAGAGCCCACGAGCGGGGGTACAATGAGCAGTTCTTC; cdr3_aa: CASRTRAHERGYNEQFF
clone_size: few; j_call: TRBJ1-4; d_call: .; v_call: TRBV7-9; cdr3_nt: TGTGCCAGCAGCAGGGGGGCCCTTAATGAAAAACTGTTTTTT; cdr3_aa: CASSRGALNEKLFF
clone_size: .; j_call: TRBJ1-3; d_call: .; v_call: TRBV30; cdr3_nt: TGTGCCGGGGACATGGGAAACACCATATATTTT; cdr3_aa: CAGDMGNTIYF
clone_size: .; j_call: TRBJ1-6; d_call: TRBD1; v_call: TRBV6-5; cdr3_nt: TGTGCCAGCAGAACCGGGACAGCAAATTCACCCCTCCACTTT; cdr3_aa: CASRTGTANSPLHF
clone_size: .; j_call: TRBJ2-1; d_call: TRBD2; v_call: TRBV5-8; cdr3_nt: TGTGCCAGCAGCTTGGGGGCCGGACTAGCGGGGACCGAGCAGTTCTTC; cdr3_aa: CASSLGAGLAGTEQFF
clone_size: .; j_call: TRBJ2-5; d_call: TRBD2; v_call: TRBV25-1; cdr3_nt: TGTGCCAGCAGTACTAGCGGGAGGTGGGAGACCCAGTACTTC; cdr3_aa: CASSTSGRWETQYF
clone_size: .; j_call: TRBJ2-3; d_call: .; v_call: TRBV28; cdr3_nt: TGTGCCAGCAGTGCCCAAGACAGTATAGATACGCAGTATTTT; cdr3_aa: CASSAQDSIDTQYF
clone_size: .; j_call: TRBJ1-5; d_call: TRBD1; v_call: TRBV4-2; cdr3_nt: TGTGCCAGCAGCCAACTCCGGGACAGGGGGGGCAATCAGCCCCAGCATTTT; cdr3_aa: CASSQLRDRGGNQPQHF
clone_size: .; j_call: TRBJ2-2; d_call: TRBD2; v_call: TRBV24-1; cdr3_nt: TGTGCCACCTTACTAGCGGGAGGGACCGGGGAGCTGTTTTTT; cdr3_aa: CATLLAGGTGELFF
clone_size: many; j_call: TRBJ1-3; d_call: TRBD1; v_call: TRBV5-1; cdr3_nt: TGCGCCAGCAGCTTGGCAGGGGGTGGAAACACCATATATTTT; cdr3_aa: CASSLAGGGNTIYF
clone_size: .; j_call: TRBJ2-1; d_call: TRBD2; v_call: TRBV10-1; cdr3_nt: TGCGCCAGCAGTAAAACTAGCGGCTCCTACAATGAGCAGTTCTTC; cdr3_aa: CASSKTSGSYNEQFF
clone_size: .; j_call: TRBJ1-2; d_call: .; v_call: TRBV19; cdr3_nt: TGTGCCAGTAGCCTTCGGGGAAGGAACTATGGCTACACCTTC; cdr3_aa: CASSLRGRNYGYTF
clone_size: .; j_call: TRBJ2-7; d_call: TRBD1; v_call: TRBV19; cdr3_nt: TGTGCCAGTAGTATACGGACAGGGGGCATTACCTACGAGCAGTACTTC; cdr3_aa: CASSIRTGGITYEQYF
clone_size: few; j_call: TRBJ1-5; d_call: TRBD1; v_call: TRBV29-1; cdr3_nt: TGCAGCGTTCAAGACAGGGTCGAAGCGGGTCAGCCCCAGCATTTT; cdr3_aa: CSVQDRVEAGQPQHF
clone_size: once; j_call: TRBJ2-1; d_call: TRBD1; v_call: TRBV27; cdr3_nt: TGTGCCAGCACCTTCGACAGGGGGCGCAATGAGCAGTTCTTC; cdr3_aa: CASTFDRGRNEQFF
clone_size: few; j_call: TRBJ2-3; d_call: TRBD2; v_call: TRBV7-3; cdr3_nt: TGTGCCAGCAGCAACAGCGGGGATTACACAGATACGCAGTATTTT; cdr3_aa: CASSNSGDYTDTQYF
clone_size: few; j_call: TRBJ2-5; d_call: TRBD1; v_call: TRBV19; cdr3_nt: TGTGCCAGTAGTATGGAGCGACAGGGGGCCGAGACCCAGTACTTC; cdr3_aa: CASSMERQGAETQYF
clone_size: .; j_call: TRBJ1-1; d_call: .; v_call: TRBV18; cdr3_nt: TGTGCCAGCTCACCACTCCCCTCGAACACTGAAGCTTTCTTT; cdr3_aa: CASSPLPSNTEAFF
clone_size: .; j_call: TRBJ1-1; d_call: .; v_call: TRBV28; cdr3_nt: TGTGCCAGCAGCCTTGACCCGGCGGGGAAGGGAACTGAAGCTTTCTTT; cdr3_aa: CASSLDPAGKGTEAFF
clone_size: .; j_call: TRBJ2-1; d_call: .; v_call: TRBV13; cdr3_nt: TGTGCCAGCAGCTTAGGTGCAGGGGACAATGAGCAGTTCTTC; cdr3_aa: CASSLGAGDNEQFF
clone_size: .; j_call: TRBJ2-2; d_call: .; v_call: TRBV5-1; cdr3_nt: TGCGCCAGCAGCTTAACTAACGGGGAGCTGTTTTTT; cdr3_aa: CASSLTNGELFF